These 28 T cell receptor beta chains share one sample of origin, sequenced in a study of blood T cell repertoires in COVID-19. TCRdb keeps only in-frame clones here, not all; method: immunoSEQ multiplex PCR. The data hold over 200,000 clones, with around 90% observed a single time. The sequenced material came from PBMCs or T cells enriched from blood (not recorded which). The receptors were sampled from a man aged 25 to 40 who had recovered from COVID-19.

This clone was seen a handful of times. The chain joins TRBV7-9 to TRBJ2-2; D possibly corresponds to TRBD2 (6 bases). The CDR3 sequence is 14 residues long. In germline, CDR1 is SEHNR, CDR2 FQNEAQ (reference sequence). Trimming removed 5 bases from V and 7 bases from J, with 14 bases in between. The CDR3 sequence is CASSLTGVLGELFF. The CDR3 bases are TGTGCCAGCAGCCTTACGGGAGTACTCGGGGAGCTGTTTTTT.

The V and J genes are TRBV16 and TRBJ2-1, with D unresolved. CDR3 length: 12 amino acids. Germline CDR1 is KGHSY and CDR2 is FQNENV. Between the trimmed V and J ends, which lost 0 bases and 9 bases, there was a span of 6 bases. DNA for the CDR3: TGTGCCAGCAGCCAATCAGCCCTTGAGCAGTTCTTC. Residues: CASSQSALEQFF.

The chain recombines TRBV7-8 with TRBJ2-3, with a possible D match to TRBD2 (5 bases). V shed 5 bases and J shed 4 bases, with 19 bases lying between them. The CDR3 is 16 residues long. Germline V gene lookup returns CDR1 SGHVS and CDR2 FQNEAQ. The CDR3 reads CASSLQGAGPSDTQYF. The DNA of the CDR3 is TGTGCCAGCAGCCTCCAAGGTGCGGGCCCCTCAGATACGCAGTATTTT.

The chain employs TRBV18 and TRBJ2-1; possibly TRBD2 for D (7 bases). The CDR3 totals 18 residues. Per the germline V gene, CDR1 is KGHSH and CDR2 is LQKENI. The V end lost 3 bases, the J end lost 9 bases, and 27 bases lay between the germline ends. CDR3 amino acids: CASSPRGGGGATLGEQFF. The CDR3 region has the DNA TGTGCCAGCTCACCCCGAGGGGGTGGGGGGGCTACGTTGGGTGAGCAGTTCTTC.

V usage is TRBV24-1 and J usage is TRBJ1-2; no definite D call. CDR1 and CDR2 from the germline V gene are KGHDR and SFDVKD. V was pared by 9 bases and J by 3 bases, with 22 bases between. This CDR3 comprises 16 residues. In DNA, the CDR3 is TGTGCCACCTGCGGGAGGGTGCAAGTCCCTCACTATGGCTACACCTTC. Its protein is CATCGRVQVPHYGYTF.

The V call is TRBV14, the J call TRBJ1-4; D remains ambiguous. This CDR3 comprises 15 residues. V shed 3 bases and J shed 8 bases, with 16 bases lying between them. Germline V lookup: CDR1 SGHDN, CDR2 FVKESK. The CDR3 protein is CASSHGSARSEKLFF. The CDR3 nucleotides read TGTGCCAGCAGCCACGGGTCGGCTCGGAGCGAAAAACTGTTTTTT.

CDR3 sequence reads: CACRMQGGNYGYTF. CDR3 DNA: TGTGCCTGCCGGATGCAGGGGGGTAACTATGGCTACACCTTC. V usage is TRBV19 and J usage is TRBJ1-2; TRBD1 agrees at 7 bases. The CDR3 totals 14 residues. Germline trimming cut 11 bases from V and 1 base from J; bases unmatched to any gene: 10. Germline V gene data show CDR1 as LNHDA and CDR2 as SQIVND (reference sequence).

This clone was seen once. The chain links TRBV5-1 to TRBJ1-5; D perhaps matches TRBD1 (6 bases). V lost 0 bases and J 3 bases, leaving 10 bases between the germline ends. Germline CDR1 is SGHRS and CDR2 is YFSETQ. The CDR3 spans 15 residues. The CDR3: CASSLGTDVNQPQHF. The CDR3 bases are TGCGCCAGCAGCTTGGGGACAGACGTCAATCAGCCCCAGCATTTT.

This chain joins TRBV7-2 and TRBJ1-5; D possibly corresponds to TRBD1 (5 bases). CDR3 length equals 16 residues. Germline V CDR1 and CDR2: SGHTA, FQGNSA. Trimming left V 1 base short and J 3 bases short, with 13 bases between. The CDR3 loop is CASSLVGRGTNQPQHF. The CDR3 DNA is TGTGCCAGCAGCTTAGTTGGTAGGGGCACCAATCAGCCCCAGCATTTT.

The chain is built from TRBV19 and TRBJ2-5, with a weak D call TRBD2 (5 bases). Trimming took off 6 bases at V and 5 bases at J, with 16 bases between the two ends. This CDR3 is 14 amino acids long. CDR1 is LNHDA and CDR2 is SQIVND in the germline V gene (reference sequence). The CDR3 protein is CASSREGSRETQYF. In nucleotides, the CDR3 is TGTGCCAGTAGCCGAGAGGGATCTCGGGAGACCCAGTACTTC.

J is TRBJ2-1 and V is TRBV11-2; 9 positions agree with TRBD2. The CDR3 extends over 18 amino acids. Trimming at V came to 1 base and at J to 8 bases, leaving 15 bases not matched to a gene. Germline V lookup: CDR1 SGHAT, CDR2 FQNNGV. CDR3 DNA sequence: TGTGCCAGCAGCTTAGTGTTGCGGGAGGGCCGCCTCGTGCATGAGCAGTTCTTC. It translates to CASSLVLREGRLVHEQFF. Full variable domain (rest looked up from reference TRBV11-2 and TRBJ2-1): EAGVAQSPRYKIIEKRQSVAFWCNPISGHATLYWYQQILGQGPKLLIQFQNNGVVDDSQLPKDRFSAERLKGVDSTLKIQPAKLEDSAVYLCASSLVLREGRLVHEQFFGPGTRLTVL.

In its sample, this clone was seen once. V usage is TRBV5-8 and J usage is TRBJ1-2, with a weak D call TRBD1 (6 bases). This CDR3 region has 15 residues. Germline V lookup: CDR1 SGHTS, CDR2 YDEGEE. Trimming removed 4 bases from V and 4 bases from J, with 17 bases in between. CDR3 in DNA: TGTGCCAGCAGCCAGAAGGCCGGGACACCCTATGGCTACACCTTC. It is translated as CASSQKAGTPYGYTF. Full variable domain (remainder filled in from reference TRBV5-8 and TRBJ1-2): EAGVTQSPTHLIKTRGQQATLRCSPISGHTSVYWYQQALGLGLQFLLWYDEGEERNRGNFPPRFSGRQFPNYSSELNVNALELEDSALYLCASSQKAGTPYGYTFGSGTRLTVV.

This chain joins TRBV7-9 and TRBJ1-1, with 7 bases that match TRBD1. This CDR3 region has 14 residues. Germline V CDR1 and CDR2: SEHNR, FQNEAQ (reference sequence). V shed 3 bases, J shed 5 bases, and the junction held 6 bases outside the gene matches. As DNA, the CDR3 is TGTGCCAGCAGCTTGGAGGGGGCATCTACTGAAGCTTTCTTT. Translated: CASSLEGASTEAFF.

This chain connects TRBV6-5 to TRBJ1-2; D perhaps matches TRBD1 (5 bases). Germline CDR1 and CDR2: MNHEY and SVGAGI. CDR3 length equals 16 residues. Trimming took off 1 base at V and 1 base at J, with 13 bases between the two ends. The CDR3 protein is CASSYLLRQNNYGYTF. The CDR3 bases are TGTGCCAGCAGTTACTTACTTAGACAGAATAACTATGGCTACACCTTC.

This clone was recorded a few times. The chain couples TRBV11-3 to TRBJ2-7; TRBD1 aligns across 11 bases. V dropped 5 bases and J dropped 4; count of bases not matched to a gene: 4. This CDR3 region has 14 residues. Germline assignment: CDR1 SGHNT and CDR2 YENEEA. The CDR3 here is CASSQGTGGYEQYF. As DNA, the CDR3 is TGTGCCAGCAGCCAGGGGACAGGGGGATACGAGCAGTACTTC.

This chain connects TRBV25-1 to TRBJ1-6, with a possible D match to TRBD1 (5 bases). The V and J ends lost 2 bases and 4 bases respectively, with 9 bases between them. The CDR3 is 15 amino acids. The V gene's germline CDR1 is MGHDK and CDR2 SYGVNS. The CDR3 sequence is CASSEPGLYNSPLHF. CDR3 sequence (DNA): TGTGCCAGCAGTGAACCAGGGCTTTATAATTCACCCCTCCACTTT.

The V gene is TRBV6-1, the J gene TRBJ1-3; D unclear. In germline, CDR1 is MNHNS, CDR2 SASEGT. The CDR3 loop spans 14 amino acids. Trimming pared 3 bases from V and 7 bases from J, leaving 13 bases between. CDR3 residues: CASSDLGPGNTIYF. As DNA, the CDR3 is TGTGCCAGCAGTGACCTCGGTCCGGGGAACACCATATATTTT.

The V gene is TRBV5-4, the J gene TRBJ2-7; 13 nucleotides agree with TRBD2. The germline gives CDR1 SGHNT, CDR2 YYREEE (reference sequence). The CDR3 is 15 amino acids. The J segment lost 3 bases and the V segment lost 5 bases, leaving 5 bases of the junction unmatched. The CDR3 DNA reads TGTGCCAGCAGACCTGGGACTAGCGGGAACTACGAGCAGTACTTC. It codes for CASRPGTSGNYEQYF.

This chain connects TRBV18 to TRBJ1-2; D uncertain. Trimming took 3 bases from V and 5 from J, leaving 7 bases between them. CDR3 size: 12 residues. Germline V CDR1 and CDR2: KGHSH, LQKENI. CDR3 region: CASSPVDYGYTF. DNA of the CDR3: TGTGCCAGCTCACCCGTAGATTATGGCTACACCTTC.

CDR3 loop: CASSPPGTSNQPQHF. CDR3 coding DNA: TGTGCCAGCAGTCCCCCAGGAACTAGTAATCAGCCCCAGCATTTT. The chain links TRBV25-1 to TRBJ1-5, with D uncertain. Deletions cut 5 bases from V and 4 bases from J, with 15 bases between. Germline assignment: CDR1 MGHDK and CDR2 SYGVNS. The CDR3 consists of 15 residues.

This sequence joins TRBV27 and TRBJ2-5, with 12 bases aligning to TRBD2. This CDR3 region has 16 residues. Trimming cost V 3 bases and J 1 base; bases outside gene matches: 3. The germline CDR1 and CDR2 sequences are MNHEY and SMNVEV (reference sequence). CDR3 coding DNA: TGTGCCAGCAGTTTTCGACTAGCGGGGGTCCAAGAGACCCAGTACTTC. Translation gives CASSFRLAGVQETQYF.

This chain connects TRBV7-9 to TRBJ1-2, with D perhaps matching TRBD1 (5 bases). There are 12 residues in the CDR3. V lost 4 bases and J 5 bases, leaving 8 bases between the germline ends. Germline V gene lookup returns CDR1 SEHNR and CDR2 FQNEAQ (reference sequence). For the CDR3, the DNA is TGTGCCAGCAGCTACGACAGATATGGCTACACCTTC. Translated, it gives CASSYDRYGYTF.

CDR3 bases: TGCGCCAGCAGCTTGGAACAGAGAAATGAAGCTTTCTTT. Its protein product is CASSLEQRNEAFF. The V and J genes are TRBV5-1 and TRBJ1-1; no reliable D call. Per the germline V gene, CDR1 is SGHRS and CDR2 is YFSETQ. Trimming shortened V by 0 bases and J by 7 bases, and 10 bases separated the two germline ends. The CDR3 sequence is 13 residues long.

This clone was seen once. The genes are TRBV28 and TRBJ1-2; no firm D call. In germline, CDR1 is MDHEN, CDR2 SYDVKM. The CDR3 is made up of 11 amino acids. The V and J ends lost 7 bases and 0 bases respectively, with 3 bases between them. In DNA, the CDR3 is TGTGCCAGCACAGCTAACTATGGCTACACCTTC. This translates into CASTANYGYTF.

CDR3 sequence: CASSPVTKETQYF. In DNA, the CDR3 is TGTGCCAGCAGTCCCGTAACTAAAGAGACCCAGTACTTC. This chain connects TRBV27 to TRBJ2-5; D is undetermined. Germline assignment: CDR1 MNHEY and CDR2 SMNVEV (reference sequence). Deletions cut 5 bases from V and 3 bases from J, with 10 bases between. The CDR3 runs to 13 residues.

V and J are TRBV19 and TRBJ1-2; 10 bases fit TRBD1. CDR1 is LNHDA, CDR2 SQIVND, per germline (reference sequence). The CDR3 is 16 residues long. Trimming took 5 bases from V and 6 from J; bases not matched to a gene: 12. The CDR3 protein is CASSYTGQGKMDGYTF. The CDR3 nucleotides are TGTGCCAGTAGTTATACGGGACAGGGGAAGATGGATGGCTACACCTTC.

The chain couples TRBV12-3 or TRBV12-4 to TRBJ1-3; a weak D match, TRBD1 (6 bases). The ends were cut back, 8 bases at V and 5 bases at J, with 7 bases in the middle. CDR3 length: 11 amino acids. CDR3 amino acids: CASGQRNTIYF. DNA for the CDR3: TGTGCCAGCGGACAGCGAAACACCATATATTTT.

V is TRBV7-9 and J is TRBJ2-7, with 7 positions matching TRBD2. With 5 bases clipped from V and 6 bases from J, the junction kept 10 bases outside the gene matches. This CDR3 is built from 14 residues. Germline-derived CDR1 and CDR2 are SEHNR and FQNEAQ (reference sequence). The CDR3 reads CASSLLGGTAEQYF. In DNA form, the CDR3 reads TGTGCCAGCAGCCTTTTGGGAGGGACGGCCGAGCAGTACTTC.